This TCR beta chain stems from a study of identical twins. Study-level results: Out-of-frame sharing of TCR alpha in monozygotic twins was underestimated by models. Compared with unrelated sharing, twin-shared out-of-frame alpha sequences had more low-probability sequences. Memory repertoires lacked the insertion deficit that abundant cord blood beta clonotypes showed.

This clonotype was seen only a few times. Its antigen is unknown. V lost 3 bases and J lost 6, with 16 bases in between. CDR1 and CDR2 from the germline V gene are SGHRS and YFSETQ. The CDR3 runs to 14 residues. MiXCR, run by TCRdb on the 5' RACE reads, gives a single entry per CDR3 protein. The table lists 250,000 or so distinct CDR3 sequences, about 7.5% of them singletons. These data also formed part of another study, on yellow fever vaccine responses in identical twins. That work adds: Twins showed a vaccine T cell response that reportedly seemed partly convergent, partly personalized.

This TCR came from a woman in her late teens or twenties in good health. Sequencing used CD8+ T cells sorted from blood. The chain couples TRBV5-1 to TRBJ2-7, with D possibly matching TRBD2 (7 bases). CDR3 protein: CASSWREGGAEQYF. The CDR3, as DNA: TGCGCCAGCAGCTGGAGGGAGGGGGGAGCCGAGCAGTACTTC.